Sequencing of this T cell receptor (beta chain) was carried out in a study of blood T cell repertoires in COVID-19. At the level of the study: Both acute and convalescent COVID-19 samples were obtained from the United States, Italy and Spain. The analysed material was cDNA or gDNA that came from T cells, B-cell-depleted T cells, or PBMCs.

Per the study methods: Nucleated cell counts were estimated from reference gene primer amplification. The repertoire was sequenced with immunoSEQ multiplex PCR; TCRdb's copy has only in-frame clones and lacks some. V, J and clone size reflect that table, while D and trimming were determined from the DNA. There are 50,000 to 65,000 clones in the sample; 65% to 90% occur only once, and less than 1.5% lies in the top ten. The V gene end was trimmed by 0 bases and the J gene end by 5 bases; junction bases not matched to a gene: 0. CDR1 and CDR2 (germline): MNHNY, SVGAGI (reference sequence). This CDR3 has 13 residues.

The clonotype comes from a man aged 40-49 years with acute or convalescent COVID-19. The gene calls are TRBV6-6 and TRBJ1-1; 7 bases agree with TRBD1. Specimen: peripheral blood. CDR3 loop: CASSYSDRTEAFF. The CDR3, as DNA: TGTGCCAGCAGTTACTCGGACAGGACTGAAGCTTTCTTT.